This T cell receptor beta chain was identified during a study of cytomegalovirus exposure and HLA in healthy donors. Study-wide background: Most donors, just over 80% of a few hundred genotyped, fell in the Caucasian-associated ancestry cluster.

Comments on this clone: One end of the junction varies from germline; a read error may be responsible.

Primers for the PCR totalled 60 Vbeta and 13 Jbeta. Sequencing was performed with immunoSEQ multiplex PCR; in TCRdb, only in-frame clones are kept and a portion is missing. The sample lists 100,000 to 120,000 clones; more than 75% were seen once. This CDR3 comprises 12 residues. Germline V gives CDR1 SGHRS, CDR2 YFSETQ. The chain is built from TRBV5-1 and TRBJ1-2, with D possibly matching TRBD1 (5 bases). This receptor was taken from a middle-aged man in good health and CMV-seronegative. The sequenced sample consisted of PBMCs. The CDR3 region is CASNLGGTARSF. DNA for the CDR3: TGCGCCAGCAATCTAGGAGGGACGGCCCGCTCCTTC.